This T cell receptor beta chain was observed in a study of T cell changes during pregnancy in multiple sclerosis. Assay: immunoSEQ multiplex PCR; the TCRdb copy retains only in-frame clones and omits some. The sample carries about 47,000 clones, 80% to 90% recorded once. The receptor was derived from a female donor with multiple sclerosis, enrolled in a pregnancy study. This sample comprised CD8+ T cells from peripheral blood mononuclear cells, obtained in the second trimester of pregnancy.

The DNA of the CDR3 is TGTGCCAGCAGCGTAGGGGGGCGCGAGACTGAAGCTTTCTTT. Translation gives CASSVGGRETEAFF. The chain uses TRBV9 and TRBJ1-1; D is perhaps TRBD1 (6 bases). The CDR3 loop spans 14 amino acids. V was trimmed by 0 bases and J by 5 bases, leaving 11 bases between them. Germline V gives CDR1 SGDLS, CDR2 YYNGEE.